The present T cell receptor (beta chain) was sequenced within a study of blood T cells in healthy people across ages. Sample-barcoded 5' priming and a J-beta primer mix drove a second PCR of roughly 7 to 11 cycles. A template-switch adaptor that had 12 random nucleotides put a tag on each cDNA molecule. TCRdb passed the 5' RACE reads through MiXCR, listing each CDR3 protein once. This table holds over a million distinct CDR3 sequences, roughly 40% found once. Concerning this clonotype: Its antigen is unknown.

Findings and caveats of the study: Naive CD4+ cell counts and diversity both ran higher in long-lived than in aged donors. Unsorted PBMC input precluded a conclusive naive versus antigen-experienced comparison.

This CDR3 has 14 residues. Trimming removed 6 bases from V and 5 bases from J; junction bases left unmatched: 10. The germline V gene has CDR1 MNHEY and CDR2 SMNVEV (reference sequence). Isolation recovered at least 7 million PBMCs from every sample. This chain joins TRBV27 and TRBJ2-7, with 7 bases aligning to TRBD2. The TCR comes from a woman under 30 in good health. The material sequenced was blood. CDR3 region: CASSSRRGVHEQYF. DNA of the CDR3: TGTGCCAGCAGCTCCCGACGGGGGGTCCACGAGCAGTACTTC.